Listed here are 9 T cell receptor beta chains from one sample, sequenced in a study of T-cell reconstitution after alpha-beta-depleted transplantation in children. Unique molecular identifiers were used in preparing the TCRbeta library. Each CDR3 protein is one row after TCRdb ran MiXCR on the PCR reads. This sample has hundreds of thousands of distinct CDR3 sequences, with under 13% found just once. The sample consisted of PBMCs, taken before TCRalphabeta/CD19-depleted stem cell transplant. Source of these receptors: a child less than two years old with acute myeloid leukemia, due to receive a stem cell transplant.

Comment on this clonotype: This may arise from a read error, as a much more abundant clone is one base away. Here the CDR3 reads CTSSAGTSGTDTQYF. The CDR3 DNA follows: TGTACCAGCAGCGCCGGGACTAGCGGCACAGATACGCAGTATTTT. J is TRBJ2-3 and V is TRBV9; 10 bases match TRBD2. The CDR3 consists of 15 residues. From germline, CDR1 is SGDLS and CDR2 YYNGEE.

Worth noting for this clonotype: This could be a read error, since a much larger clone is one nucleotide away. The rearrangement uses TRBV30 and TRBJ2-7; D is uncertain. Deletions cut 5 bases from V and 6 bases from J, with 5 bases between. The CDR3 has 9 residues. Germline-derived CDR1 and CDR2 are GTSNPN and SVGIG (reference sequence). The CDR3 nucleotides are TGTGCCTGGTTCTGCGAGCAGTACTTC. Translating gives CAWFCEQYF.

This clonotype showed up many times. The chain employs TRBV29-1 and TRBJ2-4; no reliable D call. V was cut by 4 bases and J by 0 bases, with 10 bases left in between. The CDR3 runs 14 residues. From germline, CDR1 is SQVTM and CDR2 ANQGSEA. CDR3 sequence (DNA): TGCAGCGTTGCCCTGAAACTAGCCAAAAACATTCAGTACTTC. Amino acids: CSVALKLAKNIQYF.

The table lists this clonotype with many counts. The chain employs TRBV12-3 or TRBV12-4 and TRBJ2-3, with unresolved D. V gave up 3 bases and J gave up 1 base, with 5 bases separating them. The CDR3 has 13 amino acids. DNA for the CDR3: TGTGCCAGCAGTTTCGGTCGCACAGATACGCAGTATTTT. Its translation: CASSFGRTDTQYF.

This clonotype was observed many times. The chain employs TRBV3-1 and TRBJ1-2; weak D call: TRBD1 (6 bases). The length of the CDR3 is 15 residues. Germline CDR1 reads LGHDT; CDR2 reads YNNKEL (reference sequence). The V gene lost 1 base and the J gene lost 2 bases, with 11 bases spanning the gap. The CDR3 DNA is TGTGCCAGCAGCCAAGTTCCAGGGGCGAACTATGGCTACACCTTC. Translation gives CASSQVPGANYGYTF.

This clonotype has only a few counts. This chain joins TRBV7-3 and TRBJ2-7, with 9 bases that match TRBD1. This CDR3 is built from 15 residues. The junction had 9 bases not matched to a gene; V was cut back by 5 bases and J by 4 bases. Germline lookup yields CDR1 SGHTA and CDR2 FQGTGA. The CDR3 DNA follows: TGTGCCAGCAGCGTTACAGGGGGCGCCGGGTACGAGCAGTACTTC. Translation: CASSVTGGAGYEQYF.

This clonotype was detected many times. Germline is not matched at one junction end, which may reflect a read error. J is TRBJ1-2 and V is TRBV12-3 or TRBV12-4; no clear D. CDR3 size: 14 residues. CDR3 in amino acids: CASSIATLVIGYTF. The CDR3 nucleotides are TGTGCCAGCAGTATAGCTACGTTAGTCATTGGCTACACCTTC.

Many counts were recorded for this clonotype. The V gene is TRBV6-1, the J gene TRBJ1-5; TRBD1 is a possible D gene (5 bases). Trimming pared 6 bases from V and 3 bases from J, leaving 12 bases between. The CDR3 is made up of 14 amino acids. CDR1 and CDR2 from the germline V gene are MNHNS and SASEGT. CDR3: CASSHGHFNQPQHF. The DNA of the CDR3 is TGTGCCAGCAGCCACGGACACTTCAATCAGCCCCAGCATTTT.

The table lists this clonotype with many counts. The CDR3 DNA is TGTGCCAGCTCCCCTGGCGGATCCAATGAGCAGTTCTTC. Residues: CASSPGGSNEQFF. This chain connects TRBV7-6 to TRBJ2-1; D ambiguous. The V end was cut by 8 bases, the J end by 6 bases, with 14 bases between. CDR3 length: 13 residues. Germline CDR1 and CDR2: SGHVS and FNYEAQ.